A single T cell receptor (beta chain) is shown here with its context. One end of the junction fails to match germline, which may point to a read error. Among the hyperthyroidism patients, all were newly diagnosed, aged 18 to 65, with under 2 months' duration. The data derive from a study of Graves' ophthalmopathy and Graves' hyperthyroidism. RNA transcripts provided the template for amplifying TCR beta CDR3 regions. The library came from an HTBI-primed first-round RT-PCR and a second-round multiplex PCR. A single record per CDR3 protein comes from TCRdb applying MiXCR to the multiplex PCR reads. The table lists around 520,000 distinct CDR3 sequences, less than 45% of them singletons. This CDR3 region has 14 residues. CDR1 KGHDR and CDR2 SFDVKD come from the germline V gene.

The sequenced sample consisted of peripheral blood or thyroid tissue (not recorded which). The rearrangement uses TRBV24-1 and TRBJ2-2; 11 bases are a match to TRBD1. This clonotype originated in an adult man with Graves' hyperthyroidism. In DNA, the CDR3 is TGTGCCACCCGTTCCAGTCCGGGACAGGGGGGGCTGTTTTTT. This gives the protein CATRSSPGQGGLFF.